This T cell receptor (beta chain) was sequenced in a study of CD8 T cells in Susac syndrome. CDR1 is DFQATT, CDR2 SNEGSKA, per germline (reference sequence). V shed 6 bases, J shed 4 bases, and the junction held 15 bases outside the gene matches. This CDR3 comprises 16 residues. With random hexamers, reverse transcription was performed on roughly 0.5 to 1 ug of RNA. TCRdb re-called the immunoSEQ multiplex PCR reads through MiXCR, storing one row per CDR3 protein. The sample has about 200,000 distinct CDR3 sequences, roughly 94% seen once. Sequencing was done on a sample of CD4+ T cells from PBMCs. This rearrangement joins TRBV20-1 to TRBJ2-5; 9 bases are a match to TRBD2. This sequence originates from a human donor in good health. The chain's CDR3 is CSAHPAGGPIGETQYF. In nucleotides, the CDR3 is TGCAGTGCCCATCCGGCGGGGGGGCCGATTGGAGAGACCCAGTACTTC.